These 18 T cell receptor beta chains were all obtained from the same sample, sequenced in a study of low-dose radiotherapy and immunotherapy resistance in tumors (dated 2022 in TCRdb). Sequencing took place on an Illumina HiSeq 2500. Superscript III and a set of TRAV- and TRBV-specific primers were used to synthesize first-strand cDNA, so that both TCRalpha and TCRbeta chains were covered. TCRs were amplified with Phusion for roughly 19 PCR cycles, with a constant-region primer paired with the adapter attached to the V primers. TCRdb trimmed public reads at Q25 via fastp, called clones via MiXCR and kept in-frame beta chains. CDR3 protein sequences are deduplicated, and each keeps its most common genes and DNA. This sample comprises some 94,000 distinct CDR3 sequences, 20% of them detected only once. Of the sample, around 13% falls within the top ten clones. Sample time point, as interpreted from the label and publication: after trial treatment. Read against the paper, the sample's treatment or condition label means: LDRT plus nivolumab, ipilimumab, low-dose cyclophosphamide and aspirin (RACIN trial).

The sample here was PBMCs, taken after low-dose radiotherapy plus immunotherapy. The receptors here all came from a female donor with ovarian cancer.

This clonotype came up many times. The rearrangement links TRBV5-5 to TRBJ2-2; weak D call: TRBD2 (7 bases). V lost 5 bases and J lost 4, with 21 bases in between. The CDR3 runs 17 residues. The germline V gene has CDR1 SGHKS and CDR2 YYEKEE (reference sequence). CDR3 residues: CASRLRRRGAGTGELFF. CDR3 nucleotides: TGTGCCAGCAGACTTCGACGTCGGGGGGCAGGCACCGGGGAGCTGTTTTTT.

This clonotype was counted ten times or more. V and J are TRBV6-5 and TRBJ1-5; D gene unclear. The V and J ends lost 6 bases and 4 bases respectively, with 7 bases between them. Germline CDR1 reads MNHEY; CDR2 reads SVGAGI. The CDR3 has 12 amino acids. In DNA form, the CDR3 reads TGTGCCAGCAGCTCCGGAAATCAGCCCCAGCATTTT. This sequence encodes CASSSGNQPQHF.

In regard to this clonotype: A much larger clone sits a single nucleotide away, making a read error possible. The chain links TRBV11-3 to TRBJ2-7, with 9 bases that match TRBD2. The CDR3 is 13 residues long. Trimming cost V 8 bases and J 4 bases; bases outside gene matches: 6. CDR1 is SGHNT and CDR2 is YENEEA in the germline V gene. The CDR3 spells CASAVLAGYEQYF. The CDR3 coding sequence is TGTGCCAGCGCGGTACTAGCGGGTTACGAGCAGTACTTC. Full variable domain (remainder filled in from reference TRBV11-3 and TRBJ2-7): EAGVVQSPRYKIIEKKQPVAFWCNPISGHNTLYWYLQNLGQGPELLIRYENEEAVDDSQLPKDRFSAERLKGVDSTLKIQPAELGDSAVYLCASAVLAGYEQYFGPGTRLTVT.

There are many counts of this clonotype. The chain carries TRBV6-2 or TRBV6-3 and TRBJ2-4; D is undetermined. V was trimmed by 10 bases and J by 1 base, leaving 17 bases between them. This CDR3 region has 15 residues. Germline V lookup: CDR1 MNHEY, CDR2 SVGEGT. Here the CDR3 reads CATKNGVEAKNIQYF. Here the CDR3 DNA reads TGTGCCACCAAAAACGGAGTGGAGGCCAAAAACATTCAGTACTTC.

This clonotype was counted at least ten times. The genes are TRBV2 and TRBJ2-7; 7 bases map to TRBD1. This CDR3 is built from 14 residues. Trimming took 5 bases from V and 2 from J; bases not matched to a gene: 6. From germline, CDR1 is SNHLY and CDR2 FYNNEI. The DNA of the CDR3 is TGTGCCAGCAGTCACCGGGACAGCCCCTACGAGCAGTACTTC. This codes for CASSHRDSPYEQYF.

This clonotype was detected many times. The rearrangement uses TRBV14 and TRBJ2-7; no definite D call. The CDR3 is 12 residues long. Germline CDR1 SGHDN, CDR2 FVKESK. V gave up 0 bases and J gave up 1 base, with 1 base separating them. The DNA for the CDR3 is TGTGCCAGCAGCCAAGATTCCTACGAGCAGTACTTC. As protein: CASSQDSYEQYF.

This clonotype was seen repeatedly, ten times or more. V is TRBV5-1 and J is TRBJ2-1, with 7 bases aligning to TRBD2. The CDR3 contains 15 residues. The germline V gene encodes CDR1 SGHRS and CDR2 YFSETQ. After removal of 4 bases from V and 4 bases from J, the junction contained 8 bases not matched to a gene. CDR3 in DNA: TGCGCCAGCAGCGTCGAACTAGCGAAGTACAATGAGCAGTTCTTC. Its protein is CASSVELAKYNEQFF.

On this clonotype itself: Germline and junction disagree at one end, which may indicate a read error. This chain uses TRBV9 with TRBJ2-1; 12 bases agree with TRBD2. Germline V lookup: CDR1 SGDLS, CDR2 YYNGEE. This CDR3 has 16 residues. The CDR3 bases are TGTGTCAGCAGCGTACTAGCGGGGGGCTCCTACAATGAGCAGTTCTTC. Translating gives CVSSVLAGGSYNEQFF.

The CDR3 is CAWSTQGSRQFF. For the CDR3, the DNA is TGTGCCTGGAGCACACAGGGCTCCCGGCAGTTCTTC. This chain connects TRBV30 to TRBJ2-1; possible D gene TRBD1, 6 bases. CDR1 is GTSNPN and CDR2 is SVGIG in the germline V gene (reference sequence). This CDR3 is 12 amino acids long. The V gene lost 3 bases and the J gene lost 12 bases, with 15 bases spanning the gap.

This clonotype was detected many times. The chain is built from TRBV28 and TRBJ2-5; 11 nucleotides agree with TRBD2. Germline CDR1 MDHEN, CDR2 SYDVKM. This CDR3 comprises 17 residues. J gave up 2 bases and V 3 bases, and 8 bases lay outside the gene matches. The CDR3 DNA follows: TGTGCCAGCAGTTTCCTAGCGGGGGGCCGATCACAAGAGACCCAGTACTTC. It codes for CASSFLAGGRSQETQYF. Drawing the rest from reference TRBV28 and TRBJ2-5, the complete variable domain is DVKVTQSSRYLVKRTGEKVFLECVQDMDHENMFWYRQDPGLGLRLIYFSYDVKMKEKGDIPEGYSVSREKKERFSLILESASTNQTSMYLCASSFLAGGRSQETQYFGPGTRLLVL.

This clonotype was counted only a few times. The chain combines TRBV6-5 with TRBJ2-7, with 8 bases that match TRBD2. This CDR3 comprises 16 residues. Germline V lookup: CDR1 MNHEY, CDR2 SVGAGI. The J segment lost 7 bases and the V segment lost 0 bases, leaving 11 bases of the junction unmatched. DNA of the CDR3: TGTGCCAGCAGTTACTCGATAGCCGGGGGGGACCGTGAGCAGTACTTC. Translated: CASSYSIAGGDREQYF.

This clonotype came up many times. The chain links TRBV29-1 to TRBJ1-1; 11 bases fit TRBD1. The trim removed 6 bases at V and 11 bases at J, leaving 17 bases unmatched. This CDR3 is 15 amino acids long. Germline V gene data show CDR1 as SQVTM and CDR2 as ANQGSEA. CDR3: CSVMDRGRKSEAAFF. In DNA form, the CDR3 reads TGCAGCGTGATGGACAGGGGGCGAAAGTCCGAAGCGGCTTTCTTT.

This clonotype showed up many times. CDR3 residues: CASSAGQGLAETQYF. Written as DNA, the CDR3 is TGCGCCAGCAGCGCGGGACAGGGGCTGGCAGAGACCCAGTACTTC. The genes are TRBV5-1 and TRBJ2-5; TRBD1 matches at 10 bases. Germline loops: CDR1 SGHRS, CDR2 YFSETQ. The CDR3 has 15 amino acids. V shed 4 bases, J shed 4 bases, and the junction held 7 bases outside the gene matches.

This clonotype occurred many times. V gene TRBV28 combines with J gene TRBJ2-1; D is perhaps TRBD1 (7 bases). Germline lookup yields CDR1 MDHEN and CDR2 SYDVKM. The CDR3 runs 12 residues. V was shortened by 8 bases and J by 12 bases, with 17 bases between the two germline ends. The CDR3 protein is CASRGAGGMQFF. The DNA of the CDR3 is TGTGCCAGCCGAGGCGCAGGGGGGATGCAGTTCTTC.

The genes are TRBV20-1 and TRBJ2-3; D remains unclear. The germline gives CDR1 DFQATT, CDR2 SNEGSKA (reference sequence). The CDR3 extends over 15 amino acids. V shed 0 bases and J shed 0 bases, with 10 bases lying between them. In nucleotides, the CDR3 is TGCAGTGCTAGAGATTTTTCGAGGAGCACAGATACGCAGTATTTT. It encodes CSARDFSRSTDTQYF.

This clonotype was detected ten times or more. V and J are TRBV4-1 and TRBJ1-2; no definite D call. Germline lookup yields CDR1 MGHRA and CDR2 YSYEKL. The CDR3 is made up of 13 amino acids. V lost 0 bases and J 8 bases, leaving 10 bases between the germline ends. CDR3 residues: CASSQDSGIGYTF. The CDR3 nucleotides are TGCGCCAGCAGCCAAGATTCAGGTATCGGCTACACCTTC.

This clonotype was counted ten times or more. In DNA form, the CDR3 reads TGTGCCTGGAGTGCAGGCGGAGGACCCGCAGATACGCAGTATTTT. This codes for CAWSAGGGPADTQYF. The chain uses TRBV30 and TRBJ2-3; maybe TRBD2 (5 bases). The CDR3 has 15 residues. Deletions cut 1 base from V and 4 bases from J, with 15 bases between. Germline V gene data show CDR1 as GTSNPN and CDR2 as SVGIG (reference sequence). Using reference TRBV30 and TRBJ2-3 for the parts outside the CDR3, the full variable domain is SQTIHQWPATLVQPVGSPLSLECTVEGTSNPNLYWYRQAAGRGLQLLFYSVGIGQISSEVPQNLSASRPQDRQFILSSKKLLLSDSGFYLCAWSAGGGPADTQYFGPGTRLTVL.

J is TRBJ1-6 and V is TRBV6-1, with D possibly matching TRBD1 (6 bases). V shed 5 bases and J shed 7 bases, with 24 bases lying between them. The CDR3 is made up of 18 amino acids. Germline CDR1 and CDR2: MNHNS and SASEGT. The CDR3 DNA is TGTGCCAGCAGTAACGTCAGGGGCGCCTCGACTCTGAATTCACCCCTCCACTTT. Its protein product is CASSNVRGASTLNSPLHF.